The present T cell receptor beta chain was sequenced within a study of human T cells and chemical hapten exposure. Time point indicated: patch test 1, 2 weeks after DPC sensitization. Regarding treatment: therapeutic diphenylcyclopropenone sensitization with weekly scalp DPC. Each CDR3 protein is one row after TCRdb ran MiXCR on the RACE reads. The profile shows a few hundred thousand distinct CDR3 sequences, more than 4.5% of them singletons. In this sample, this clonotype turned up many times. V was cut by 2 bases and J by 3 bases, with 7 bases left in between. This CDR3 has 13 residues. Germline V gene lookup returns CDR1 SNHLY and CDR2 FYNNEI.

The TCR comes from a woman aged 45-65 years with alopecia areata. Some clones in this sample may be carry-over from other donors' samples. This material consisted of whole blood, taken in connection with sensitization to the hapten diphenylcyclopropenone (DPC). The chain combines TRBV2 with TRBJ1-1; D unresolved. In DNA form, the CDR3 reads TGTGCCAGCAGTGAACTGGAGGACACTGAAGCTTTCTTT. Its protein is CASSELEDTEAFF.